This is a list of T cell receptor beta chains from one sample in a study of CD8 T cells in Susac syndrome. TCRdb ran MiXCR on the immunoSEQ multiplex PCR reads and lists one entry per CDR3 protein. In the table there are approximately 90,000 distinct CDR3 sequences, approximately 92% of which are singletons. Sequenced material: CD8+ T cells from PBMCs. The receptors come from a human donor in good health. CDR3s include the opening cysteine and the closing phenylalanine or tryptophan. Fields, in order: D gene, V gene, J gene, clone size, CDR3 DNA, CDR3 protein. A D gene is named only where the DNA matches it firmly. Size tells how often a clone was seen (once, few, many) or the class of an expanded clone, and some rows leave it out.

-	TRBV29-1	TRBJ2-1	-	TGCAGCGCTCCCCGGGGGAATGAGCAGTTCTTC	CSAPRGNEQFF
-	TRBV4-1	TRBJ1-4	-	TGCGCCAGCAGCCAAGGGACCCCCGGAGGAAAACTGTTTTTT	CASSQGTPGGKLFF
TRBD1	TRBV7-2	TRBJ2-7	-	TGTGCCAGCAGCCCAGCAGACAGGGGTCGAAGGGCCTCCTACGAGCAGTACTTC	CASSPADRGRRASYEQYF
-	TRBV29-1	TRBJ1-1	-	TGCAGCGTTGAAGGGAACACTGAAGCTTTCTTT	CSVEGNTEAFF
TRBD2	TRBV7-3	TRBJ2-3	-	TGTGCCAGCAGCTTACTAGCGGGGGGCCCCACAGATACGCAGTATTTT	CASSLLAGGPTDTQYF
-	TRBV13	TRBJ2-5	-	TGTGCCAGCAGCTCACGGGGAGACCAAGAGACCCAGTACTTC	CASSSRGDQETQYF
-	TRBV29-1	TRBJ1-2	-	TGCAGCGTTGTTCAGGGACTCTATGGCTACGCCTTC	CSVVQGLYGYAF
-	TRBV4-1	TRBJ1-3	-	TGCGCCAGCAGCCAAGTGATAGGCATTGGAAACACCATATATTTT	CASSQVIGIGNTIYF
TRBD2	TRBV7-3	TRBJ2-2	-	TGTGCCAGCAGCCCTTCCGTAAGCGGGGGGATCACCGGGGAGCTGTTTTTT	CASSPSVSGGITGELFF
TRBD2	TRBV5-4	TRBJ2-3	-	TGTGCCAGCAGCTTGGGCAGCGGGGGCACAGATACGCAGTATTTT	CASSLGSGGTDTQYF
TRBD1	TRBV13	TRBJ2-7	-	TGTGCCAGCAGCGCCGGGACAGTTTACGAGCAGTACTTC	CASSAGTVYEQYF
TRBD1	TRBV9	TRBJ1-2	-	TGTGCCAGCAGCGTAGCTCCCTGGACAGGGAAACGGCCGGCTTCTGGCTACACCTTC	CASSVAPWTGKRPASGYTF
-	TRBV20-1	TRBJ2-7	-	TGCAGTGCTAGATCGGTGCATCTTTCCTCCTACGAGCAGTACTTC	CSARSVHLSSYEQYF
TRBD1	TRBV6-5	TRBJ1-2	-	TGTGCCAGCAACCCCGGACAGGGTGTTTTAGGGGGCTACACCTTC	CASNPGQGVLGGYTF
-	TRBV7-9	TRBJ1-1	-	TGTGCCAGCAGCGCCCCCTCGGCGGCGGTGAACACTGAAGCTTTCTTT	CASSAPSAAVNTEAFF
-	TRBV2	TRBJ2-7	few	TGTGCCAGCAGTGATTACGAGCAGTACTTC	CASSDYEQYF
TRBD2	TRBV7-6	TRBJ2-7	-	TGTGCCAGCAGCTCGCGGGGGGCCTCGGGCGAGCAGTACTTC	CASSSRGASGEQYF
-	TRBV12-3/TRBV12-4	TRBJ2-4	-	TGTGCCAGCAGTTTAGGACGTGGGGTCGACATTCAGTACTTC	CASSLGRGVDIQYF
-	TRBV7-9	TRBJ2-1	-	TGTGCCAGCAGCTTGGGGACACTCAACGAGCAGTTCTTC	CASSLGTLNEQFF
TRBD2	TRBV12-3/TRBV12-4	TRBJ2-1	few	TGTGCCAGCAGTTTAGGCGGGGGTGAGCAGTTCTTC	CASSLGGGEQFF
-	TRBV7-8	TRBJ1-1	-	TGTGCCACCTACGTCCCAGGGGTGAGCACTGAAGCTTTCTTT	CATYVPGVSTEAFF
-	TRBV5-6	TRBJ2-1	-	TGTGCCAGCAGCGAGCAGACGAGGGGTAACCATGAGCAGTTCTTC	CASSEQTRGNHEQFF
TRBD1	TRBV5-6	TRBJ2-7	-	TGTGCCAGCAGCCCGACAGGGGGGAACGAGCAGTACTTC	CASSPTGGNEQYF
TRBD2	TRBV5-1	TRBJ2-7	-	TGCGCCAGCAGCCCCTGGGGGGGGGAGAGGTCCTACGAGCAGTACTTC	CASSPWGGERSYEQYF
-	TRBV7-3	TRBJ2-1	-	TGTGCCAGCAGCTCTACAGGGGGGGGAGATGAGCAGTTCTTC	CASSSTGGGDEQFF
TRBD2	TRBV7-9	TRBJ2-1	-	TGTGCCAGCAGCTTAGCGCTTCCTAGCGGGGAAAATGAGCAGTTCTTC	CASSLALPSGENEQFF
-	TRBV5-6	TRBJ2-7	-	TGTGCCAGCAGCTGGACGGACAGCTCCTACGAGCAGTACTTC	CASSWTDSSYEQYF
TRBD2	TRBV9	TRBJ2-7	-	TGTGCCAGCAGCCTGAATGTAGCGGGGGGCCCAACTTACGAGCAGTACTTC	CASSLNVAGGPTYEQYF
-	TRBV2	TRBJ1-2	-	TGTGCCAGCAGTGAAGAACAGGGTGACTATGGCTACACCTTC	CASSEEQGDYGYTF
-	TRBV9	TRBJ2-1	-	TGTGCCAGCAGCCCCCGGACTGGGAATGAGCAGTTCTTC	CASSPRTGNEQFF
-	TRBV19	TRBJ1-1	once	TGTGCCAGTAGTATCGATAAGGAGGTAGATGAAGCTTTCTTT	CASSIDKEVDEAFF
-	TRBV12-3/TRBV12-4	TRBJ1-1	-	TGTGCCAGCGTAGGGGCGAACACTGAAGCTTTCTTT	CASVGANTEAFF
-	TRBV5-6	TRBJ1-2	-	TGTGCCAGCAGCCCTGGGACGGCCAACTATGGCTACACCTTC	CASSPGTANYGYTF
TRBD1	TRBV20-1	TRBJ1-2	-	TGCAGTGCTAGAGATCGCGGGACAGGGGGCCAACTAGCTAACTATGGCTACACCTTC	CSARDRGTGGQLANYGYTF
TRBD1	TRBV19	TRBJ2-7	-	TGTGCCAGTAGTATTACCGGGACAGGGGTCGAGCAGTACTTC	CASSITGTGVEQYF
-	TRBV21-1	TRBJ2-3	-	TGTGCCAGCAGCAGACAGGGAGGGGGGTCCACAGATACGCAGTATTTT	CASSRQGGGSTDTQYF
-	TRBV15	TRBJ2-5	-	TGTGCCACCAGCAGAGATCGAGCGGGCTACCAAGAGACCCAGTACTTC	CATSRDRAGYQETQYF
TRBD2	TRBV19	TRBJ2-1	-	TGTGCCAGTAGTCTTAGTCCTAGCGGCTCCTACAATGAGCAGTTCTTC	CASSLSPSGSYNEQFF
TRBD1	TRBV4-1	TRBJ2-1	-	TGCGCCAGCAGCCGAGCCGGGACAGGGGAGGATGAGCAGTTCTTC	CASSRAGTGEDEQFF
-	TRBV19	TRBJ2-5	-	TGTGCCAGTAGCCCCGACAGTGGAGAGACCCAGTACTTC	CASSPDSGETQYF
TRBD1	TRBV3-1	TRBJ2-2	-	TGTGCCAGCAGCCCGGACAGGGAGTCTCCCGGGGAGCTGTTTTTT	CASSPDRESPGELFF
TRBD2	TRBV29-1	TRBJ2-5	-	TGCAGCGTTGAGGGTAGCGGGGGGGCTGGAGAGACCCAGTACTTC	CSVEGSGGAGETQYF
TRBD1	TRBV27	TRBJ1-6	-	TGTGCCAGCAGTTTTAACAGGGGATCACCCCTCCACTTT	CASSFNRGSPLHF
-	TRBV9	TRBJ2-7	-	TGTGCCAGCAGCGTAGAGGGGGGGTCGGCCTACGAGCAGTACTTC	CASSVEGGSAYEQYF
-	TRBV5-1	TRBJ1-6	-	TGCGCCAGCAGTACCTATAATTCACCCCTCCACTTT	CASSTYNSPLHF
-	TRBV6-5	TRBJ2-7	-	TGTGCCAGCAGCGGACTGGGCTACGAGCAGTACTTC	CASSGLGYEQYF